This T cell receptor beta chain was documented in a study of human thymus T cells. Healthy Finnish infants undergoing corrective surgery for congenital heart defects were used as donors. No fixed cell number was used; all available blood leukocytes supplied DNA. Notes on the study in general: What appeared biased in thymic and blood repertoires was the usage of V and J genes.

Trimming took 6 bases from V and 2 from J, leaving 13 bases between them. CDR3 length: 14 residues. CDR1 and CDR2 from the germline V gene are MNHNY and SVGAGI (reference sequence). Profiled with immunoSEQ multiplex PCR; TCRdb holds only in-frame clones, not every one. The sample records 45,000 to 75,000 clones, approximately 93% being singletons. As to this clone: Its target is unknown.

The TCR comes from a boy under two years old with a congenital heart defect but otherwise immunologically healthy. The rearrangement links TRBV6-6 to TRBJ1-1, with TRBD1 as a possible D gene (6 bases). Sample: blood. CDR3 in amino acids: CASRNTGLNTEAFF. The CDR3 DNA reads TGTGCCAGCAGGAACACAGGGTTAAACACTGAAGCTTTCTTT.